Listed here are 17 T cell receptor beta chains from one sample, sequenced in a study of OX40 agonist ivuxolimab in advanced cancers. Libraries were prepared by immunoSEQ multiplex PCR; TCRdb keeps only in-frame clonotypes and omits some of them. The sample shows tens of thousands of clones, approximately 80% of them seen only once. The sample consisted of CD4+ or CD8+ T cells sorted from blood, taken in a trial of the OX40 agonist ivuxolimab. These receptors all come from an adult with an advanced solid tumor such as melanoma, head and neck, liver or kidney cancer.

The chain uses TRBV6-5 and TRBJ1-2; D is unclear. Trimming removed 5 bases from V and 5 bases from J, with 12 bases in between. This CDR3 comprises 13 residues. The germline gives CDR1 MNHEY, CDR2 SVGAGI. CDR3 residues: CASSRGYEYGYTF. The CDR3 coding sequence is TGTGCCAGCAGTCGCGGGTATGAGTATGGCTACACCTTC.

This chain links TRBV19 with TRBJ1-5, with D perhaps TRBD1 (5 bases). The germline V and J ends were trimmed by 5 bases and 6 bases, with 14 bases remaining between them. CDR1 LNHDA and CDR2 SQIVND come from the germline V gene (reference sequence). The CDR3 totals 14 residues. The CDR3 nucleotides are TGTGCCAGTAGTGGCGGGCAGGGCGGTCAGCCCCAGCATTTT. It codes for CASSGGQGGQPQHF.

This chain uses TRBV6-4 with TRBJ2-7; D call uncertain. The germline V and J ends were trimmed by 0 bases and 2 bases, with 14 bases remaining between them. In germline, CDR1 is MRHNA, CDR2 SNTAGT. The CDR3 consists of 16 residues. CDR3 amino acids: CASSDSIIGQAYEQYV. The CDR3 bases are TGTGCCAGCAGTGACTCGATTATAGGGCAAGCCTACGAGCAGTACGTC.

This chain links TRBV2 with TRBJ2-6; 7 bases fit TRBD1. Trimming at V came to 5 bases and at J to 0 bases, leaving 4 bases not matched to a gene. This CDR3 region has 16 residues. In germline, CDR1 is SNHLY, CDR2 FYNNEI. In nucleotides, the CDR3 is TGTGCCAGCAGTAGACAGGGTGCCTCTGGGGCCAACGTCCTGACTTTC. Its protein product is CASSRQGASGANVLTF.

The chain is built from TRBV6-5 and TRBJ1-4, with 8 bases lining up with TRBD1. Germline trimming cut 4 bases from V and 11 bases from J; bases unmatched to any gene: 9. Germline V gene sequence: CDR1 MNHEY, CDR2 SVGAGI. The CDR3 length is 14 residues. CDR3 protein: CASSSKDRAGKLFF. CDR3 nucleotide sequence: TGTGCCAGCAGTTCCAAGGACAGGGCGGGGAAACTGTTTTTT.

This chain joins TRBV7-2 and TRBJ2-3; no clear D. Germline loops: CDR1 SGHTA, CDR2 FQGNSA. This CDR3 is 11 amino acids long. The V end was cut by 2 bases, the J end by 6 bases, with 3 bases between. CDR3 DNA: TGTGCCAGCAGCTTATTGGATACGCAGTATTTT. This codes for CASSLLDTQYF.

A few counts support this clone. The V gene is TRBV2, the J gene TRBJ2-3; no clear D. Between the trimmed V and J ends, which lost 1 base and 9 bases, there was a span of 14 bases. The CDR3 runs to 14 residues. Germline lookup yields CDR1 SNHLY and CDR2 FYNNEI. CDR3 sequence reads: CASSEGVSPQTQYF. The DNA for the CDR3 is TGTGCCAGCAGTGAAGGCGTCAGCCCCCAGACGCAGTATTTT.

The rearrangement uses TRBV9 and TRBJ2-5; no reliable D call. The CDR3 is made up of 13 amino acids. V was shortened by 2 bases and J by 1 base, with 6 bases between the two germline ends. Germline V gene data show CDR1 as SGDLS and CDR2 as YYNGEE. In DNA, the CDR3 is TGTGCCAGCAGCGTCAACAGCCAAGAGACCCAGTACTTC. Amino acids: CASSVNSQETQYF. Complete variable domain (other parts from reference TRBV9 and TRBJ2-5): DSGVTQTPKHLITATGQRVTLRCSPRSGDLSVYWYQQSLDQGLQFLIQYYNGEERAKGNILERFSAQQFPDLHSELNLSSLELGDSALYFCASSVNSQETQYFGPGTRLLVL.

This rearrangement joins TRBV12-2 to TRBJ2-6; the listed D gene, TRBD1, was not tested against the DNA. TRBV12-2 is labeled a pseudogene. The CDR3 has 23 residues. The DNA of the CDR3 is TGTGCAAGTCGCTTAGCGTGTCGGTTTTGGGGCCCCTGCTCGTTATCTGGGGCCAACGTCCTGACTTTC. It translates to CASRLACRFWGPCSLSGANVLTF.

The J gene is TRBJ2-3, the V gene TRBV9; no definite D call. V lost 2 bases and J lost 3, with 13 bases in between. Germline assignment: CDR1 SGDLS and CDR2 YYNGEE. The CDR3 is 15 amino acids. The chain's CDR3 is CASSVRASPTDTQYF. The CDR3 region has the DNA TGTGCCAGCAGCGTTCGGGCCTCTCCGACAGATACGCAGTATTTT.

The chain links TRBV7-7 to TRBJ2-1; TRBD1 matches 10 bases. The CDR3 loop spans 15 amino acids. Germline CDR1 reads SSHAT; CDR2 reads FNYEAQ (reference sequence). V trimming: 5 bases; J trimming: 4 bases; junction bases outside the gene matches: 5. CDR3 in amino acids: CASSIGQGGYNEQFF. The CDR3, as DNA: TGTGCCAGCAGCATCGGACAGGGGGGGTACAATGAGCAGTTCTTC.

The chain employs TRBV5-1 and TRBJ2-3; TRBD2 agrees at 7 bases. The CDR3 is 16 residues long. Trimming cost V 3 bases and J 2 bases; bases outside gene matches: 9. Germline-derived CDR1 and CDR2 are SGHRS and YFSETQ. CDR3 nucleotides: TGCGCCAGCAGCTATACCGGGACTACCTCCACAGATACGCAGTATTTT. Its translation is CASSYTGTTSTDTQYF.

The chain links TRBV7-2 to TRBJ2-2, with TRBD2 as a possible D gene (6 bases). V was pared by 2 bases and J by 13 bases, with 11 bases between. The CDR3 length is 12 residues. Germline CDR1 and CDR2: SGHTA and FQGNSA. As DNA, the CDR3 is TGTGCCAGCAGCTTATACGGGGAGGTGCTGTTTTTT. Translated: CASSLYGEVLFF.

J is TRBJ2-4 and V is TRBV19, with TRBD1 matching over 7 bases. Germline values: CDR1 LNHDA, CDR2 SQIVND (reference sequence). V lost 4 bases to trimming and J lost 0 bases; unmatched junction nucleotides: 6. The CDR3 loop spans 16 amino acids. The DNA of the CDR3 is TGTGCCAGTAGTAGCCAGACAGGGCCAGCCAAAAACATTCAGTACTTC. It encodes CASSSQTGPAKNIQYF.

The chain carries TRBV4-2 and TRBJ2-1; 8 bases agree with TRBD1. The germline V gene has CDR1 LGHNA and CDR2 YNFKEQ. The J segment lost 4 bases and the V segment lost 6 bases, leaving 5 bases of the junction unmatched. This CDR3 region has 14 residues. CDR3 amino acids: CASRPGQDYNEQFF. The CDR3 DNA reads as TGTGCCAGCAGACCGGGACAGGATTACAATGAGCAGTTCTTC.

The J gene is TRBJ2-2, the V gene TRBV7-2, with 11 nucleotides matching TRBD1. The CDR3 loop spans 16 amino acids. Looked up from germline, CDR1 is SGHTA and CDR2 is FQGNSA. With 3 bases clipped from V and 6 bases from J, the junction kept 6 bases outside the gene matches. CDR3 nucleotide sequence: TGTGCCAGCAGCTTTAGGACAGGGGGCGGCTCCGGGGAGCTGTTTTTT. It codes for CASSFRTGGGSGELFF.

The CDR3 DNA sequence: TGTGCCAGCTCACCAGTTAGCGGCCTACGCGAGCAGTACTTC. This encodes CASSPVSGLREQYF. The V and J genes are TRBV18 and TRBJ2-7; D possibly corresponds to TRBD2 (6 bases). Trimming cost V 2 bases and J 6 bases, with 14 bases left between them. Germline lookup yields CDR1 KGHSH and CDR2 LQKENI. CDR3 length: 14 residues.